The 20 T cell receptor beta chains below come from one sample, sequenced in a study of cytomegalovirus exposure and HLA in healthy donors. The PCR made use of 60 Vbeta and 13 Jbeta primers. Method: immunoSEQ multiplex PCR; TCRdb's copy keeps in-frame clones and lacks some. The sample has approximately 170,000 clones; around 78% are singletons. The sample was PBMCs. The receptors were gathered from a middle-aged woman in good health and CMV-seropositive.

The chain couples TRBV11-1 to TRBJ2-1; D call uncertain. The germline V and J ends were trimmed by 8 bases and 0 bases, with 14 bases remaining between them. Germline V gene lookup returns CDR1 SGHAT and CDR2 FQDESV (reference sequence). There are 15 residues in the CDR3. CDR3 residues: CASSTNPSSYNEQFF. The CDR3 DNA is TGTGCCAGCTCCACAAACCCAAGCTCCTACAATGAGCAGTTCTTC.

The CDR3 DNA reads as TGCGCCAGCAGCCACGAACAGGGAAACACCATATATTTT. This gives the protein CASSHEQGNTIYF. The chain is built from TRBV5-1 and TRBJ1-3; no reliable D call. Germline V lookup: CDR1 SGHRS, CDR2 YFSETQ. This CDR3 region has 13 residues. The V gene lost 4 bases and the J gene lost 4 bases, with 9 bases spanning the gap.

This clone appeared once. The chain couples TRBV10-1 to TRBJ2-7, with D perhaps TRBD2 (5 bases). Trimming cost V 0 bases and J 7 bases, with 10 bases left between them. Germline CDR1 reads WNHNN; CDR2 reads SYGVQD (reference sequence). The CDR3 has 13 residues. The CDR3 coding sequence is TGCGCCAGCAGTGAGTCTGGGAGATCTGAGCAGTACTTC. Residues: CASSESGRSEQYF.

V and J are TRBV7-2 and TRBJ1-4, with 7 nucleotides matching TRBD1. Germline values: CDR1 SGHTA, CDR2 FQGNSA. CDR3 length: 14 amino acids. The ends lost 4 bases at V and 8 bases at J; junction bases unmatched: 7. The CDR3, as DNA: TGTGCCAGCAGCTCCCGACAGGGAGGCGAAAAACTGTTTTTT. Translated, it gives CASSSRQGGEKLFF.

This clone showed up just once. This chain connects TRBV28 to TRBJ2-7; D possibly corresponds to TRBD2 (6 bases). Per the germline V gene, CDR1 is MDHEN and CDR2 is SYDVKM. Between the trimmed V and J ends, which lost 5 bases and 5 bases, there was a span of 25 bases. This CDR3 region has 17 residues. The CDR3, as DNA: TGTGCCAGCAGTCTAGGACCCCCCGGAGGGAATTACCACGAGCAGTACTTC. It is translated as CASSLGPPGGNYHEQYF.

The chain recombines TRBV11-2 with TRBJ2-7, with 8 bases identical to TRBD2. The germline gives CDR1 SGHAT, CDR2 FQNNGV. The CDR3 runs 13 residues. After removal of 3 bases from V and 3 bases from J, the junction contained 1 base not matched to a gene. This CDR3 reads CASSFGGVYEQYF. CDR3 bases: TGTGCCAGCAGCTTCGGGGGGGTCTACGAGCAGTACTTC.

The chain links TRBV7-2 to TRBJ1-2; 7 nucleotides line up with TRBD1. Germline-derived CDR1 and CDR2 are SGHTA and FQGNSA. The CDR3 contains 14 residues. Trimming cost V 4 bases and J 6 bases; bases outside gene matches: 8. DNA of the CDR3: TGTGCCAGCAGCTCCATGAACAGGGGACATGGCTACACCTTC. This sequence encodes CASSSMNRGHGYTF.

Comment on this clone: Mismatch with germline at one junction end may stem from a read error. The chain combines TRBV6-1 with TRBJ2-6; a possible D gene is TRBD1 (5 bases). Germline V lookup: CDR1 MNHNS, CDR2 SASEGT. This CDR3 is 13 amino acids long. The CDR3: CASRESGANGLTF. For the CDR3, the DNA is TGTGCCAGCAGGGAATCTGGGGCCAACGGCCTGACTTTC.

The chain uses TRBV4-2 and TRBJ2-2; the D gene is possibly TRBD2 (7 bases). Germline CDR1 reads LGHNA; CDR2 reads YNFKEQ. Trimming removed 0 bases from V and 6 bases from J, with 14 bases in between. The CDR3 contains 16 residues. The CDR3 loop is CASSQEWGGAAGELFF. The CDR3 coding sequence is TGTGCCAGCAGCCAAGAATGGGGGGGGGCCGCCGGGGAGCTGTTTTTT.

The chain links TRBV7-2 to TRBJ1-1; TRBD1 matches 8 bases. V lost 5 bases to trimming and J lost 8 bases; unmatched junction nucleotides: 4. CDR1 and CDR2 (germline): SGHTA, FQGNSA. This CDR3 spans 12 amino acids. CDR3 residues: CASSPGTGEAFF. Here the CDR3 DNA reads TGTGCCAGCAGCCCCGGGACAGGAGAAGCTTTCTTT.

J is TRBJ2-2 and V is TRBV27; 8 bases line up with TRBD1. Losses at the gene ends were 4 bases for V and 0 bases for J; bases not matched to a gene: 4. Germline-derived CDR1 and CDR2 are MNHEY and SMNVEV (reference sequence). CDR3 length: 16 residues. CDR3 sequence: CASSWGQASNTGELFF. CDR3 nucleotides: TGTGCCAGCAGTTGGGGACAGGCCTCGAACACCGGGGAGCTGTTTTTT.

This rearrangement joins TRBV2 to TRBJ2-5; 8 bases map to TRBD2. Germline CDR1 SNHLY, CDR2 FYNNEI. The CDR3 sequence is 14 residues long. V shed 4 bases, J shed 2 bases, and the junction held 3 bases outside the gene matches. CDR3 amino acids: CASSVQRGQETQYF. The CDR3 DNA follows: TGTGCCAGCAGTGTCCAGCGGGGGCAAGAGACCCAGTACTTC.

The rearrangement links TRBV4-3 to TRBJ2-7; 7 bases match TRBD2. The CDR3 totals 13 residues. The V segment lost 1 base and the J segment 6 bases; nucleotides outside the gene matches: 3. Germline V gene data show CDR1 as LGHNA and CDR2 as YSLEER. The CDR3 sequence: CASSQVRGVEQYF. The CDR3 DNA is TGCGCCAGCAGCCAAGTCCGGGGGGTCGAGCAGTACTTC.

Only a few counts were recorded for this clone. The J gene is TRBJ2-3, the V gene TRBV6-5; D possibly corresponds to TRBD2 (6 bases). Trimming stripped 5 bases from V and 8 bases from J, with 8 bases between. The germline V gene encodes CDR1 MNHEY and CDR2 SVGAGI. The CDR3 is made up of 11 amino acids. This CDR3 reads CASSLGGTQYF. As DNA, the CDR3 is TGTGCCAGCAGTCTGGGGGGTACGCAGTATTTT.

The J gene is TRBJ2-3, the V gene TRBV2; 9 bases fit TRBD1. This CDR3 region has 15 residues. V lost 7 bases to trimming and J lost 2 bases; unmatched junction nucleotides: 7. Germline CDR1 SNHLY, CDR2 FYNNEI. CDR3 sequence: CASTPGQGYTDTQYF. CDR3 coding DNA: TGTGCCAGCACTCCGGGACAGGGTTACACAGATACGCAGTATTTT.

This rearrangement joins TRBV18 to TRBJ1-1; the D is unclear. The CDR3 is made up of 12 amino acids. Germline lookup yields CDR1 KGHSH and CDR2 LQKENI. V dropped 3 bases and J dropped 4 bases, with 6 bases sitting between them. CDR3: CASSPVSTEAFF. Written as DNA, the CDR3 is TGTGCCAGCTCACCGGTTAGCACTGAAGCTTTCTTT.

CDR3: CASSQETYTEAFF. The DNA of the CDR3 is TGCGCCAGCAGCCAAGAGACTTACACTGAAGCTTTCTTT. V and J are TRBV4-1 and TRBJ1-1; no reliable D call. CDR1 is MGHRA, CDR2 YSYEKL, per germline. This CDR3 contains 13 residues. V was shortened by 0 bases and J by 3 bases, with 5 bases between the two germline ends.

The V call is TRBV5-5, the J call TRBJ2-1, with D hard to call. Trimming removed 1 base from V and 3 bases from J, with 8 bases in between. Germline V CDR1 and CDR2: SGHKS, YYEKEE (reference sequence). The CDR3 has 14 amino acids. CDR3 loop: CASSLIASYNEQFF. CDR3 sequence (DNA): TGTGCCAGCAGCTTGATAGCTAGCTACAATGAGCAGTTCTTC.

This chain uses TRBV6-6 with TRBJ2-2; perhaps TRBD1 as D (6 bases). The CDR3 contains 12 residues. The V gene's germline CDR1 is MNHNY and CDR2 SVGAGI (reference sequence). Trimming removed 8 bases at V and 10 bases at J, with 14 bases between. The CDR3 region has the DNA TGTGCCAGCTTCAGGGGAGTCGAGGAGCTGTTTTTT. Its protein product is CASFRGVEELFF.

The chain has TRBV4-2 and TRBJ2-2; maybe TRBD2 (5 bases). Per the germline V gene, CDR1 is LGHNA and CDR2 is YNFKEQ. V lost 6 bases and J lost 6, with 17 bases in between. This CDR3 comprises 15 residues. This CDR3 reads CASRSSSLAAGELFF. The CDR3 nucleotides are TGTGCCAGCAGATCCAGTTCCCTAGCTGCCGGGGAGCTGTTTTTT.